The 24 T cell receptor beta chains reported below all come from one sample, sequenced in a study of CD8+ T cells in alopecia areata. RNA, once extracted, was reverse transcribed into cDNA for use as the sequencing template. The protocol was immunoSEQ multiplex PCR, while the TCRdb copy is restricted to in-frame clones and leaves out a portion. Of about 70,000 clones in the sample, approximately 29% were seen once. Treatment: oral pan-JAK inhibitor, 5-10 mg twice daily. The source was CD8+ T cells sorted from blood, collected at week 4, from a patient treated with tofacitinib. The receptors derive from a human donor with alopecia areata.

The V gene is TRBV6-5, the J gene TRBJ1-1; D remains ambiguous. Trimming took 7 bases from V and 4 from J, leaving 19 bases between them. This CDR3 has 15 amino acids. Germline V CDR1 and CDR2: MNHEY, SVGAGI. The CDR3 here is CASTALGREGTEAFF. The CDR3 nucleotides read TGTGCCAGCACCGCCCTGGGGAGGGAGGGCACTGAAGCTTTCTTT.

Only a few counts were recorded for this clone. This chain connects TRBV6-5 to TRBJ2-1, with unresolved D. The CDR3 runs to 13 residues. Between the trimmed V and J ends, which lost 7 bases and 6 bases, there was a span of 13 bases. In germline, CDR1 is MNHEY, CDR2 SVGAGI. For the CDR3, the DNA is TGTGCCAGCACATTCCCCAGTCGCAATGAGCAGTTCTTC. It yields the protein CASTFPSRNEQFF.

The chain uses TRBV6-5 and TRBJ1-5, with 7 positions matching TRBD1. V was clipped by 6 bases and J by 7 bases; unmatched bases: 6. The CDR3 has 13 residues. In germline, CDR1 is MNHEY, CDR2 SVGAGI. This CDR3 reads CASRQGVGQPQHF. CDR3 nucleotide sequence: TGTGCCAGCAGGCAGGGGGTTGGGCAGCCCCAGCATTTT.

As for this clone: The sample carries other DNA sequences with the same CDR3. The chain couples TRBV9 to TRBJ2-5, with unresolved D. Germline V CDR1 and CDR2: SGDLS, YYNGEE. This CDR3 comprises 11 residues. Trimming left V 4 bases short and J 1 base short, with 2 bases between. CDR3 loop: CASSSQETQYF. The CDR3 bases are TGTGCCAGCAGCAGCCAAGAGACCCAGTACTTC. Using reference TRBV9 and TRBJ2-5 for the parts outside the CDR3, the full variable domain is DSGVTQTPKHLITATGQRVTLRCSPRSGDLSVYWYQQSLDQGLQFLIQYYNGEERAKGNILERFSAQQFPDLHSELNLSSLELGDSALYFCASSSQETQYFGPGTRLLVL.

This clone came up a few times. The V and J genes are TRBV6-5 and TRBJ2-5; D is unclear. CDR3 length: 14 residues. Per germline, CDR1 MNHEY and CDR2 SVGAGI. V gave up 0 bases and J gave up 4 bases, with 9 bases separating them. CDR3 loop: CASSYSSRGETQYF. DNA of the CDR3: TGTGCCAGCAGTTACTCGAGTAGAGGAGAGACCCAGTACTTC.

The V call is TRBV7-9, the J call TRBJ2-1, with D uncertain. Germline CDR1 SEHNR, CDR2 FQNEAQ (reference sequence). Trimming stripped 5 bases from V and 10 bases from J, with 15 bases between. CDR3 length: 13 amino acids. CDR3 in DNA: TGTGCCAGCAGCCAAGTGCTGGGCTGGGAGCAGTTCTTC. Its protein is CASSQVLGWEQFF.

This clone was recorded a few times. The V and J genes are TRBV7-9 and TRBJ2-2; 7 bases are a match to TRBD1. J was trimmed by 7 bases and V by 5 bases; bases with no gene match: 10. The CDR3 spans 15 residues. The germline V gene encodes CDR1 SEHNR and CDR2 FQNEAQ (reference sequence). The CDR3 region has the DNA TGTGCCAGCAGCGATATAACAGGGGCGAACGGGGAGCTGTTTTTT. Encoded protein: CASSDITGANGELFF.

CDR3 residues: CASSLDQGGAKDGYTF. CDR3 in DNA: TGTGCCAGCAGCCTCGACCAGGGGGGGGCGAAGGATGGCTACACCTTC. The V gene is TRBV7-9, the J gene TRBJ1-2; 7 nucleotides line up with TRBD1. The CDR3 contains 16 residues. The ends lost 5 bases at V and 6 bases at J; junction bases unmatched: 15. Germline CDR1 reads SEHNR; CDR2 reads FQNEAQ (reference sequence).

The chain carries TRBV29-1 and TRBJ1-1, with D possibly matching TRBD1 (5 bases). Germline values: CDR1 SQVTM, CDR2 ANQGSEA. This CDR3 is built from 13 residues. V lost 2 bases and J 6 bases, leaving 13 bases between the germline ends. The CDR3: CSVELGRRSEAFF. Written as DNA, the CDR3 is TGCAGCGTTGAACTGGGGCGGAGATCTGAAGCTTTCTTT.

This clone was seen at least ten times. This chain uses TRBV6-1 with TRBJ1-1; 7 positions agree with TRBD1. There are 15 residues in the CDR3. In germline, CDR1 is MNHNS, CDR2 SASEGT. V lost 3 bases and J lost 10; bases outside the gene matches: 14. CDR3: CASSERVVGTDGAFF. For the CDR3, the DNA is TGTGCCAGCAGTGAGAGGGTGGTGGGGACAGATGGAGCTTTCTTT.

The chain combines TRBV27 with TRBJ2-1, with TRBD2 identical over 9 bases. The CDR3 runs 16 residues. In germline, CDR1 is MNHEY, CDR2 SMNVEV (reference sequence). Trimming took 3 bases from V and 3 from J; bases not matched to a gene: 6. The CDR3 coding sequence is TGTGCCAGCAGTTTTTGGCGGGAGGGCCGCTACAATGAGCAGTTCTTC. Translation: CASSFWREGRYNEQFF.

There are a few counts of this clone. V and J are TRBV29-1 and TRBJ2-3, with 13 bases aligning to TRBD2. V dropped 7 bases and J dropped 4; count of bases not matched to a gene: 5. The CDR3 runs to 14 residues. Germline CDR1 reads SQVTM; CDR2 reads ANQGSEA. CDR3 in DNA: TGCAGCGGGGGGACTAGCGGGACGGCAGATACGCAGTATTTT. It yields the protein CSGGTSGTADTQYF.

This clone occurred a few times. The chain carries TRBV5-5 and TRBJ2-7; D is undetermined. V lost 1 base and J lost 2, with 10 bases in between. The CDR3 extends over 14 amino acids. CDR1 and CDR2 (germline): SGHKS, YYEKEE (reference sequence). CDR3: CASSLIRGAYEQYF. The CDR3 DNA reads as TGTGCCAGCAGCTTGATAAGAGGAGCCTACGAGCAGTACTTC.

CDR3 in amino acids: CASRGEGETQYF. The CDR3 nucleotides are TGTGCCAGCAGAGGAGAGGGGGAGACCCAGTACTTC. The chain uses TRBV5-4 and TRBJ2-5; D is possibly TRBD1 or TRBD2 (5 bases each). The CDR3 is 12 residues long. Germline V gene sequence: CDR1 SGHNT, CDR2 YYREEE (reference sequence). Between the trimmed V and J ends, which lost 5 bases and 5 bases, there was a span of 10 bases.

This clone was recorded a few times. The chain joins TRBV29-1 to TRBJ2-7; a possible D gene is TRBD1 (6 bases). Germline CDR1 reads SQVTM; CDR2 reads ANQGSEA. V was trimmed by 5 bases and J by 7 bases, leaving 9 bases between them. The CDR3 covers 10 residues. The CDR3 loop is CSVLTGEQYF. Here the CDR3 DNA reads TGCAGCGTTTTAACAGGGGAGCAGTACTTC.

This clone was counted between two and nine times. The chain combines TRBV7-9 with TRBJ2-3; D gene unclear. From germline, CDR1 is SEHNR and CDR2 FQNEAQ (reference sequence). Trimming stripped 4 bases from V and 2 bases from J, with 1 base between. The CDR3 spans 11 residues. CDR3 amino acids: CASSSTDTQYF. The CDR3, as DNA: TGTGCCAGCAGCTCCACAGATACGCAGTATTTT.

The chain links TRBV7-9 to TRBJ2-5; D uncertain. In germline, CDR1 is SEHNR, CDR2 FQNEAQ (reference sequence). Deletions cut 1 base from V and 4 bases from J, with 10 bases between. The CDR3 spans 14 residues. This chain's CDR3 is CASSLEAFGETQYF. As DNA, the CDR3 is TGTGCCAGCAGCTTAGAAGCGTTCGGAGAGACCCAGTACTTC.

This clone was observed a handful of times. This chain uses TRBV27 with TRBJ2-5; no reliable D call. The CDR3 runs 11 residues. CDR1 and CDR2 (germline): MNHEY, SMNVEV (reference sequence). V lost 11 bases and J lost 1, with 8 bases in between. The CDR3 loop reads CAAWSQETQYF. In nucleotides, the CDR3 is TGTGCCGCCTGGAGCCAAGAGACCCAGTACTTC.

The CDR3 DNA reads as TGTGCCAGCAGCGGGACAGGGGGCCGGCAAGAGACCCAGTACTTC. Its translation is CASSGTGGRQETQYF. The chain has TRBV6-5 and TRBJ2-5; 12 nucleotides align to TRBD1. This CDR3 comprises 15 residues. Germline CDR1 MNHEY, CDR2 SVGAGI. V lost 6 bases, J lost 2 bases, and 4 bases stayed unmatched.

This rearrangement joins TRBV29-1 to TRBJ2-2, with D possibly TRBD2 on 5 matching bases. In germline, CDR1 is SQVTM, CDR2 ANQGSEA. Trimming cost V 2 bases and J 0 bases, with 10 bases left between them. The CDR3 covers 15 residues. The CDR3 region has the DNA TGCAGCGTTGAATCCGGGAACCCGAACACCGGGGAGCTGTTTTTT. Its translation is CSVESGNPNTGELFF.

The V gene is TRBV4-3, the J gene TRBJ2-7, with D possibly TRBD2 on 6 matching bases. V lost 0 bases and J 0 bases, leaving 12 bases between the germline ends. CDR1 LGHNA and CDR2 YSLEER come from the germline V gene. The CDR3 length is 16 residues. The CDR3 nucleotides read TGCGCCAGCAGCCAAGAGTCCGGGGACTCCTCCTACGAGCAGTACTTC. This translates into CASSQESGDSSYEQYF.

This clone was detected ten times or more. The CDR3 loop is CASRTGLGAHNEQFF. The DNA for the CDR3 is TGTGCCAGCAGAACGGGACTAGGGGCCCACAATGAGCAGTTCTTC. This chain connects TRBV28 to TRBJ2-1; 8 nucleotides match TRBD2. Trimming at V came to 6 bases and at J to 5 bases, leaving 9 bases not matched to a gene. Per germline, CDR1 MDHEN and CDR2 SYDVKM. The CDR3 loop spans 15 amino acids.

This clone appeared a few times. CDR3 sequence reads: CASSPIPRQETQYF. In DNA form, the CDR3 reads TGTGCCAGCAGTCCTATCCCTAGGCAAGAGACCCAGTACTTC. This rearrangement joins TRBV27 to TRBJ2-5; D gene unclear. The CDR3 has 14 residues. Trimming took off 5 bases at V and 2 bases at J, with 12 bases between the two ends. CDR1 and CDR2 from the germline V gene are MNHEY and SMNVEV (reference sequence).

Only a few counts were recorded for this clone. The rearrangement uses TRBV29-1 and TRBJ1-2; D uncertain. This CDR3 has 13 amino acids. V shed 2 bases and J shed 4 bases, with 11 bases lying between them. From germline, CDR1 is SQVTM and CDR2 ANQGSEA. DNA for the CDR3: TGCAGCGTTGAACCACGGACGGGCTATGGCTACACCTTC. This gives the protein CSVEPRTGYGYTF.